This TCR beta chain emerged from a study of cytomegalovirus exposure and HLA in healthy donors. Study outcomes and limitations: In an earlier analysis, most TCR beta V segments were productive about 87% or about 30% of the time. Several of the most significant clusters appeared linked to common viral pathogens, based on a later analysis.

Concerning this clone: Its antigen is as yet unknown.

Per the germline V gene, CDR1 is SGDLS and CDR2 is YYNGEE. This CDR3 is built from 14 residues. V shed 4 bases and J 8 bases; nucleotides not matched to a gene: 9. Amplification used 60 Vbeta primers and 13 Jbeta primers. The repertoire was sequenced with immunoSEQ multiplex PCR; TCRdb's copy has only in-frame clones and lacks some. The table shows about 180,000 clones, with roughly four fifths occurring only once. This TCR derives from a man between 18 and 35 years old in good health and CMV-seronegative. The sequenced sample consisted of PBMCs. The chain recombines TRBV9 with TRBJ1-2; TRBD1 aligns across 9 bases. For the CDR3, the DNA is TGTGCCAGCAGCCCGGGACAGGGAGTTTACGGCTACACCTTC. This translates into CASSPGQGVYGYTF.